Sequencing of this T cell receptor (beta chain) was carried out in a study of graft-versus-host responses after intestinal transplantation. Overall study: Recipients had transplants, and these were multivisceral, liver-intestinal, or isolated intestinal. All recipients were given anti-thymocyte globulin induction, and tacrolimus and steroids were then administered for around three years. Whole-study results and caveats: Marrow from the recipient contained GvH clones, some of which had appeared first in ileum or blood.

The CDR3 is 15 amino acids. Germline-derived CDR1 and CDR2 are LNHDA and SQIVND (reference sequence). V was clipped by 6 bases and J by 8 bases, with 20 bases between them. As concerns this clone: Its antigen is currently unknown.

This table comes from immunoSEQ multiplex PCR, and its TCRdb copy is limited to in-frame clones, with some not included. The sample contains just over 15,000 clones, around 87% of which appear only once. This specimen consisted of bone marrow, obtained around 120 days after intestinal transplantation. The clonotype originates from a human patient who received an intestinal transplant, so some T cells may come from the graft donor. The chain combines TRBV19 with TRBJ2-1; D remains unclear. The CDR3 coding sequence is TGTGCCAGTAGCCAAGTAAGCGACCTCGGGTATGAGCAGTTCTTC. It translates to CASSQVSDLGYEQFF.